The clone carrying this T cell receptor (beta chain) was seen a handful of times. Its antigen remains unidentified. The source of the sample is a study of blood T cells in healthy people across ages. Whole-study findings and limits: Without sorted subsets, naive and antigen-experienced compartments could not be conclusively compared. The recorded TCR beta diversity per million T cells decreased in a roughly linear manner with age.

This CDR3 has 15 amino acids. Germline V lookup: CDR1 SGHTA, CDR2 FQGNSA. Losses at the gene ends were 5 bases for V and 2 bases for J; bases not matched to a gene: 6. The use of a sample-barcoded 5' primer and a J-beta primer mix characterized a second PCR of roughly 7 to 12 cycles. TCRdb reprocessed the 5' RACE reads via MiXCR and lists one record per CDR3 protein. The profile covers fewer than 800,000 distinct CDR3 sequences, with around 21% appearing a single time and approximately 3.6% taken by the ten largest. The chain has TRBV7-2 and TRBJ2-1; 7 nucleotides align to TRBD2. Sequencing was done on a sample of blood. The source of this sequence is a man between 65 and 79 years old in good health. CDR3 loop: CTSSLQTSPYNEQFF. The CDR3, as DNA: TGTACCAGCAGCCTCCAGACTAGCCCCTACAATGAGCAGTTCTTC.